This T cell receptor beta chain appears in the sequencing data of a study of T cell changes during pregnancy in multiple sclerosis. The length of the CDR3 is 15 residues. CDR1 is KGHSH, CDR2 LQKENI, per germline. V was clipped by 5 bases and J by 0 bases; unmatched bases: 7. Repertoires were generated with immunoSEQ multiplex PCR, while TCRdb's copy carries only in-frame clones and drops some. The sample holds approximately 69,000 clones; roughly 92% are singletons and the top ten take 2.1%. The source of this sequence is a female donor in good health, enrolled as a control in a pregnancy study. Sample: peripheral blood, taken in the second trimester of pregnancy. The rearrangement uses TRBV18 and TRBJ2-7, with 7 bases matching TRBD1. The CDR3 is CASSNRQGSSYEQYF. Written as DNA, the CDR3 is TGTGCCAGCTCAAATAGACAGGGAAGCTCCTACGAGCAGTACTTC.